The sequence of this T cell receptor (beta chain) was determined in a study of blood T cell repertoires in COVID-19. Study in general: T cells, B-cell-depleted T cells, or PBMCs provided the cDNA or gDNA that served as material.

Method: immunoSEQ multiplex PCR; TCRdb's copy keeps in-frame clones and lacks some. Among a few hundred thousand clones listed, around 90% were seen once. The TCR sequence derives from a woman aged 30 to 39 with COVID-19, enrolled during active disease. Sequenced: peripheral blood.

The CDR3 region is CASSSQATAEAFF. The CDR3 coding sequence is TGTGCCAGCAGCTCGCAGGCTACGGCTGAAGCTTTCTTT. The rearrangement uses TRBV3-1 (or the pseudogene TRBV3-2) and TRBJ1-1; D is unresolved. The length of the CDR3 is 13 residues. Germline V gene data show CDR1 as LGHDT and CDR2 as YNNKEL (reference sequence). The V end was cut by 5 bases, the J end by 6 bases, with 13 bases between.